Shown below are 26 T cell receptor beta chains from a single sample sequenced in a study of control samples from healthy donors and cancer patients. TCRdb keeps only in-frame clones here, not all; method: immunoSEQ multiplex PCR. The repertoire holds around 50,000 clones, with roughly 90% as singletons. Sequenced sample: PBMCs. The receptors were gathered from a man aged 35-49 years with colorectal cancer.

The chain uses TRBV5-1 and TRBJ1-2; TRBD1 matches at 8 bases. V shed 0 bases and J 6 bases; nucleotides not matched to a gene: 1. This CDR3 contains 13 residues. Germline loops: CDR1 SGHRS, CDR2 YFSETQ. The CDR3 DNA sequence: TGCGCCAGCAGCTTGGTGGACAGGGATGGCTACACCTTC. Its translation: CASSLVDRDGYTF.

This rearrangement joins TRBV6-1 to TRBJ1-5; no reliable D call. The germline V gene encodes CDR1 MNHNS and CDR2 SASEGT. This CDR3 comprises 14 residues. With 1 base removed from V and 4 bases from J, the gap between germline ends came to 8 bases. The DNA of the CDR3 is TGTGCCAGCAGTGAAGAACAGAGAAATCAGCCCCAGCATTTT. Translation: CASSEEQRNQPQHF.

V usage is TRBV4-3 and J usage is TRBJ1-4; D is undetermined. V lost 0 bases, J lost 0 bases, and 8 bases lay in between. This CDR3 has 16 residues. CDR1 LGHNA and CDR2 YSLEER come from the germline V gene. CDR3 sequence: CASSQDRRATNEKLFF. The CDR3 DNA is TGCGCCAGCAGCCAAGACCGGAGGGCAACTAATGAAAAACTGTTTTTT.

J is TRBJ2-2 and V is TRBV12-5; D is unclear. Trimming took off 7 bases at V and 8 bases at J, with 20 bases between the two ends. Germline V gene sequence: CDR1 LGHNT, CDR2 FRNRAP. This CDR3 is built from 15 residues. CDR3 sequence: CASAQDRVISGELFF. The CDR3, as DNA: TGTGCTAGTGCCCAGGACCGGGTCATTTCTGGGGAGCTGTTTTTT.

V and J are TRBV29-1 and TRBJ1-1; D gene unclear. The CDR3 loop spans 12 amino acids. V dropped 4 bases and J dropped 7 bases, with 13 bases sitting between them. CDR1 SQVTM and CDR2 ANQGSEA come from the germline V gene. The CDR3 region has the DNA TGCAGCGTTGCCCCTCTGACGGTTGAAGCTTTCTTT. This translates into CSVAPLTVEAFF.

This chain joins TRBV10-1 and TRBJ1-4; 7 bases fit TRBD1. Unmatched junction bases numbered 4, after V lost 5 bases and J lost 4 bases. Germline lookup yields CDR1 WNHNN and CDR2 SYGVQD (reference sequence). The CDR3 covers 14 residues. CDR3 nucleotide sequence: TGCGCCAGCAGTCCGGGACAGCTTAATGAAAAACTGTTTTTT. This codes for CASSPGQLNEKLFF.

This chain links TRBV5-5 with TRBJ1-2; D is perhaps TRBD1 (6 bases). This CDR3 is built from 15 residues. V dropped 2 bases and J dropped 9 bases, with 20 bases sitting between them. Germline V gene lookup returns CDR1 SGHKS and CDR2 YYEKEE (reference sequence). CDR3 region: CASSFLPGADKSYTF. The CDR3 region has the DNA TGTGCCAGCAGCTTCCTTCCAGGGGCGGATAAGAGCTACACCTTC.

The genes are TRBV28 and TRBJ1-2, with 7 bases identical to TRBD1. V dropped 4 bases and J dropped 4; count of bases not matched to a gene: 3. CDR1 and CDR2 (germline): MDHEN, SYDVKM. The CDR3 sequence is 13 residues long. The CDR3 reads CASSSDRLYGYTF. The CDR3 DNA is TGTGCCAGCAGTTCGGACAGGCTCTATGGCTACACCTTC.

The chain's CDR3 is CASSSLRGNSGNTIYF. CDR3 coding DNA: TGTGCCAGCAGCTCACTCCGGGGTAACTCTGGAAACACCATATATTTT. This rearrangement joins TRBV11-2 to TRBJ1-3; D call uncertain. This CDR3 has 16 amino acids. Germline-derived CDR1 and CDR2 are SGHAT and FQNNGV. Trimming shortened V by 4 bases and J by 0 bases, and 13 bases separated the two germline ends.

The genes are TRBV30 and TRBJ2-7; 7 bases align to TRBD2. V shed 2 bases, J shed 2 bases, and the junction held 18 bases outside the gene matches. This CDR3 spans 18 amino acids. Germline CDR1 GTSNPN, CDR2 SVGIG (reference sequence). The CDR3 protein is CAWSPRTLLATGTYEQYF. The CDR3, as DNA: TGTGCCTGGAGTCCGCGAACCTTACTAGCGACCGGCACCTACGAGCAGTACTTC.

The chain links TRBV6-5 to TRBJ1-1; 9 bases fit TRBD1. V trimming: 4 bases; J trimming: 4 bases; junction bases outside the gene matches: 4. CDR1 is MNHEY and CDR2 is SVGAGI in the germline V gene. The CDR3 covers 14 residues. The CDR3 DNA reads as TGTGCCAGCAGTTCCTGGACAGGGGTCACTGAAGCTTTCTTT. Translated: CASSSWTGVTEAFF.

This chain uses TRBV21-1 with TRBJ1-4; TRBD1 was called by the table and not checked on the DNA. TRBV21-1 is a documented pseudogene. The CDR3 length is 15 residues. This CDR3 is CASSKGIVRDEKLFF. The CDR3 DNA reads as TGTGCCAGCAGCAAAGGGATCGTCAGGGATGAAAAACTGTTTTTT.

The chain combines TRBV19 with TRBJ2-2; D is unclear. With 1 base removed from V and 5 bases from J, the gap between germline ends came to 11 bases. The length of the CDR3 is 15 residues. Germline CDR1 is LNHDA and CDR2 is SQIVND (reference sequence). CDR3 loop: CASSIVTGGTGELFF. DNA of the CDR3: TGTGCCAGTAGTATAGTTACTGGCGGAACCGGGGAGCTGTTTTTT. The variable domain in full, completed from reference TRBV19 and TRBJ2-2, reads DGGITQSPKYLFRKEGQNVTLSCEQNLNHDAMYWYRQDPGQGLRLIYYSQIVNDFQKGDIAEGYSVSREKKESFPLTVTSAQKNPTAFYLCASSIVTGGTGELFFGEGSRLTVL.

The chain is built from TRBV6-5 and TRBJ2-1, with D perhaps TRBD2 (5 bases). This CDR3 has 15 residues. Trimming stripped 5 bases from V and 9 bases from J, with 20 bases between. Per germline, CDR1 MNHEY and CDR2 SVGAGI. CDR3 DNA sequence: TGTGCCAGCAGTCCCTCAATTACTAGGACCACTGAGCAGTTCTTC. It codes for CASSPSITRTTEQFF.

V and J are TRBV5-1 and TRBJ1-4; 7 bases fit TRBD1. The CDR3 is 14 amino acids. The V gene's germline CDR1 is SGHRS and CDR2 YFSETQ. The V gene end was trimmed by 4 bases and the J gene end by 7 bases; junction bases not matched to a gene: 7. CDR3 sequence reads: CASSRQGTPEKLFF. The CDR3 coding sequence is TGCGCCAGCAGCCGACAGGGCACCCCTGAAAAACTGTTTTTT.

This rearrangement joins TRBV6-5 to TRBJ2-5; D is possibly TRBD2 (5 bases). The length of the CDR3 is 11 residues. Germline CDR1 and CDR2: MNHEY and SVGAGI. V dropped 4 bases and J dropped 7 bases, with 7 bases sitting between them. CDR3 bases: TGTGCCAGCAGTTCGAGCGGGACCCAGTACTTC. Its translation is CASSSSGTQYF.

V usage is TRBV5-8 and J usage is TRBJ1-1; D not certain. The CDR3 loop spans 13 amino acids. Germline lookup yields CDR1 SGHTS and CDR2 YDEGEE. V was pared by 0 bases and J by 1 base, with 4 bases between. CDR3 sequence reads: CASSLAENTEAFF. CDR3 sequence (DNA): TGTGCCAGCAGCTTGGCCGAGAACACTGAAGCTTTCTTT.

This sequence joins TRBV4-1 and TRBJ2-3; D is possibly TRBD2 (6 bases). Trimming shortened V by 2 bases and J by 4 bases, and 16 bases separated the two germline ends. CDR1 and CDR2 from the germline V gene are MGHRA and YSYEKL. This CDR3 comprises 16 residues. The CDR3 loop reads CASSQRREARADTQYF. In nucleotides, the CDR3 is TGCGCCAGCAGCCAAAGGAGGGAGGCGAGGGCAGATACGCAGTATTTT.

The CDR3 sequence is CASSQVNVDGYTF. The CDR3 region has the DNA TGCGCCAGCAGCCAAGTGAATGTGGATGGCTACACCTTC. V is TRBV4-1 and J is TRBJ1-2; no clear D. The CDR3 runs 13 residues. V lost 1 base and J 6 bases, leaving 9 bases between the germline ends. Germline CDR1 is MGHRA and CDR2 is YSYEKL.

The chain has TRBV7-9 and TRBJ1-1; D remains ambiguous. V dropped 5 bases and J dropped 5 bases, with 12 bases sitting between them. There are 13 residues in the CDR3. CDR1 is SEHNR and CDR2 is FQNEAQ in the germline V gene (reference sequence). The CDR3 here is CASSADPRTEAFF. The CDR3 nucleotides are TGTGCCAGCAGCGCGGACCCAAGGACTGAAGCTTTCTTT.

The chain couples TRBV4-1 to TRBJ2-5, with 7 nucleotides matching TRBD2. The CDR3 loop spans 17 amino acids. J lost 4 bases, V lost 4 bases, and 15 bases had no gene match. From germline, CDR1 is MGHRA and CDR2 YSYEKL. The CDR3, as DNA: TGCGCCAGCAGCCTCTACGTCGCTAGCGGATCGACAGAGACCCAGTACTTC. It encodes CASSLYVASGSTETQYF.

This chain links TRBV4-3 with TRBJ1-1, with a weak D call TRBD1 (6 bases). This CDR3 has 14 residues. Deletions cut 0 bases from V and 4 bases from J, with 9 bases between. Germline-derived CDR1 and CDR2 are LGHNA and YSLEER. This CDR3 is CASSQEGGGTEAFF. In nucleotides, the CDR3 is TGCGCCAGCAGCCAAGAAGGGGGGGGCACTGAAGCTTTCTTT.

The chain uses TRBV9 and TRBJ1-2, with D unresolved. The CDR3 is 13 amino acids. Germline CDR1 SGDLS, CDR2 YYNGEE. V lost 5 bases to trimming and J lost 2 bases, with 10 bases between them. The CDR3 sequence is CASSQRSNYGYTF. CDR3 nucleotide sequence: TGTGCCAGCAGTCAGAGATCAAACTATGGCTACACCTTC.

Concerning this clone itself: Other DNA sequences from this sample encode an identical CDR3 as well. This chain connects TRBV20-1 to TRBJ1-3; D gene uncertain. The CDR3 length is 11 residues. Trimming took 7 bases from V and 0 from J, leaving 4 bases between them. Germline CDR1 is DFQATT and CDR2 is SNEGSKA (reference sequence). The CDR3: CSGGSGNTIYF. CDR3 nucleotides: TGCAGTGGCGGCTCTGGAAACACCATATATTTT.

The chain joins TRBV9 to TRBJ1-2; D gene ambiguous. Germline CDR1 SGDLS, CDR2 YYNGEE. CDR3 size: 14 residues. The V end lost 3 bases, the J end lost 5 bases, and 14 bases lay between the germline ends. CDR3 sequence (DNA): TGTGCCAGCAGCGAGGCTCTAGGGTCATATGGCTACACCTTC. Amino acids: CASSEALGSYGYTF.

The chain employs TRBV4-3 and TRBJ2-1, with a possible D match to TRBD2 (5 bases). CDR3 length equals 15 residues. V gave up 1 base and J gave up 1 base, with 8 bases separating them. Germline lookup yields CDR1 LGHNA and CDR2 YSLEER. The CDR3, as DNA: TGCGCCAGCAGCCAAGTTCGGGAATCCTACAATGAGCAGTTCTTC. Its protein is CASSQVRESYNEQFF.